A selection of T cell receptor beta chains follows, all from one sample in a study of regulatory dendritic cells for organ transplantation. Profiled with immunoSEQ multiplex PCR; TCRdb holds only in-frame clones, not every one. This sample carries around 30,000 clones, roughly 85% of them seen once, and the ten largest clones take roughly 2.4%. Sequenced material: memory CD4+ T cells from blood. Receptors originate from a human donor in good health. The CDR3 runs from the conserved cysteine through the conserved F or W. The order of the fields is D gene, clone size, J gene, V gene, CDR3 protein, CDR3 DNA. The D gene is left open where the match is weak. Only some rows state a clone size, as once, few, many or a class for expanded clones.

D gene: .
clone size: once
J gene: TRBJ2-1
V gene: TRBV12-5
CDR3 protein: CASGLQGYEQFF
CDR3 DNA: TGTGCTAGTGGTTTACAGGGTTATGAGCAGTTCTTC

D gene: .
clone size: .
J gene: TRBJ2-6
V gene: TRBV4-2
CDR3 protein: CASKGSGANVLTF
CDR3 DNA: TGTGCCAGCAAGGGCTCTGGGGCCAACGTCCTGACTTTC

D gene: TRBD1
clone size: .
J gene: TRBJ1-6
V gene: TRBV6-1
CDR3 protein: CAEGQGLRNSPLHF
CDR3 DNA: TGTGCCGAGGGACAGGGATTGCGAAATTCACCCCTCCACTTT

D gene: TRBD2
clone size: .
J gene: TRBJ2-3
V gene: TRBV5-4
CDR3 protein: CASSGPGTSGGAGQYF
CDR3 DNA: TGTGCCAGCAGCGGACCCGGGACTAGCGGGGGGGCCGGGCAGTATTTT

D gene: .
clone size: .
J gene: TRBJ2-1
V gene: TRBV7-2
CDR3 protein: CASSLVGGSYNEQFF
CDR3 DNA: TGTGCCAGCAGCTTAGTGGGGGGTTCATACAATGAGCAGTTCTTC

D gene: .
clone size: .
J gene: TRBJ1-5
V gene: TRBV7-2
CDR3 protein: CASSVQGFSGQPQHF
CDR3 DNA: TGTGCCAGCAGCGTACAGGGTTTTTCAGGTCAGCCCCAGCATTTT

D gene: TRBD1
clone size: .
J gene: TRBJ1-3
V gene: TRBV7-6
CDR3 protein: CASSLVGQGAGNTIYF
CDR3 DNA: TGTGCCAGCAGCTTAGTGGGACAGGGTGCTGGAAACACCATATATTTT

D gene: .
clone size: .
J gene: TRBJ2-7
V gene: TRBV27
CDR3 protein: CATTSQGFHEQYF
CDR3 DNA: TGTGCCACCACATCACAGGGATTCCACGAGCAGTACTTC

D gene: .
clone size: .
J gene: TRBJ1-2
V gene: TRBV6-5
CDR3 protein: CASNRGDNYGYTF
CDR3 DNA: TGTGCCAGCAACCGAGGAGATAACTATGGCTACACCTTC

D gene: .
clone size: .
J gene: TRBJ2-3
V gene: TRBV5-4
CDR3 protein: CASSGGASGTDTQYF
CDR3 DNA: TGTGCCAGCAGCGGGGGGGCTAGCGGCACAGATACGCAGTATTTT

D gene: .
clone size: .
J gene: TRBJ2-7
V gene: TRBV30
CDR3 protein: CAWSSGSYEQYF
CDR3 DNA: TGTGCCTGGAGTTCCGGCTCCTACGAGCAGTACTTC

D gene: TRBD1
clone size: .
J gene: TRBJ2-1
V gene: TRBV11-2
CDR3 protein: CASSLQSERGQGNNEQFF
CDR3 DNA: TGTGCCAGCAGCTTACAGTCAGAGAGGGGGCAAGGAAACAATGAGCAGTTCTTC

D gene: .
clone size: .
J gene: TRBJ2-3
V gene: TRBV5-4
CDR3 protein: CASSPAGGEGTDTQYF
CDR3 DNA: TGTGCCAGCAGCCCCGCCGGGGGAGAAGGCACAGATACGCAGTATTTT

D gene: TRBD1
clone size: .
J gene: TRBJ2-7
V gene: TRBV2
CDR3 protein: CASSWDRGGEQYF
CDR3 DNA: TGTGCCAGCAGTTGGGACAGGGGAGGCGAGCAGTACTTC

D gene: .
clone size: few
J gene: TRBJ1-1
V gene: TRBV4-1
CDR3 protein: CASSQVQGVAEAFF
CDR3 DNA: TGCGCCAGCAGCCAAGTTCAAGGGGTTGCTGAAGCTTTCTTT

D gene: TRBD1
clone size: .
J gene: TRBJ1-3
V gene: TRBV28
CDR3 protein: CASARGRGNTIYF
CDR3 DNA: TGTGCCAGCGCCAGGGGGCGCGGAAACACCATATATTTT

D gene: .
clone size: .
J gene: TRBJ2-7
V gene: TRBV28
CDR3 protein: CASSLAGVGFEQYF
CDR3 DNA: TGTGCCAGCAGTTTAGCCGGGGTGGGGTTCGAGCAGTACTTC

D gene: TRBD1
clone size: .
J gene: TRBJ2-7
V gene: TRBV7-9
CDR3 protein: CASSPRDRGGEQYF
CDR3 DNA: TGTGCCAGCAGCCCTAGGGACAGGGGGGGCGAGCAGTACTTC

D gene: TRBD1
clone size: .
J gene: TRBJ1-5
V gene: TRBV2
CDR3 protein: CASSMRQGANQPQHF
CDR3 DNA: TGTGCCAGCAGTATGCGACAGGGGGCCAATCAGCCCCAGCATTTT

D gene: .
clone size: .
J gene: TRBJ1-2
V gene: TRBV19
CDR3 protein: CASIGGISRYDGYTF
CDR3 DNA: TGTGCCAGTATCGGGGGCATCTCAAGGTATGATGGCTACACCTTC

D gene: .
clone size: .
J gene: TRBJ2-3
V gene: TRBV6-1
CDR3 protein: CASSEAGATQYF
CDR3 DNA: TGTGCCAGCAGTGAAGCGGGGGCGACGCAGTATTTT

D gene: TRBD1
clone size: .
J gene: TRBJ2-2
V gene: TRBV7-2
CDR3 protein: CASTSTGGSGELFF
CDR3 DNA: TGTGCCAGCACCTCGACAGGGGGGTCCGGGGAGCTGTTTTTT

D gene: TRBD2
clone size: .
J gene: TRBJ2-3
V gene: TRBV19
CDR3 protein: CASSMAGTSGGYSTDTQYF
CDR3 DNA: TGTGCCAGTAGTATGGCCGGGACTAGCGGGGGTTATAGCACAGATACGCAGTATTTT

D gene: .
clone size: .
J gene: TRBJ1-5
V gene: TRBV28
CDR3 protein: CASSFRGDQPQHF
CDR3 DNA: TGTGCCAGCAGTTTCAGGGGCGACCAGCCCCAGCATTTT

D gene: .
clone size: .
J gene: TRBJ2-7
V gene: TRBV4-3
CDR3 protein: CASSQEVFAGTYEQYF
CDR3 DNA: TGCGCCAGCAGCCAAGAGGTTTTTGCAGGGACCTACGAGCAGTACTTC

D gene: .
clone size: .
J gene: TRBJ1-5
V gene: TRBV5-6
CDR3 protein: CASSFQGLNQPQHF
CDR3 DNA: TGTGCCAGCAGCTTCCAGGGGCTCAATCAGCCCCAGCATTTT

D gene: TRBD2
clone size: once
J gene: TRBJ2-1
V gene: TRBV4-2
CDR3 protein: CASSQGPRGDQEDEQFF
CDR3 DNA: TGTGCCAGCAGCCAAGGTCCCCGGGGGGACCAGGAGGATGAGCAGTTCTTC

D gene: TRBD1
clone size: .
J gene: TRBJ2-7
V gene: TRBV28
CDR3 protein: CASRVPGQGAYEQYF
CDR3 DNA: TGTGCCAGCAGGGTGCCGGGACAGGGGGCGTACGAGCAGTACTTC

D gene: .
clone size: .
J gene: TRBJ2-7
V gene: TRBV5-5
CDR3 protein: CASSPEYYEQYF
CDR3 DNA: TGTGCCAGCAGCCCCGAGTACTACGAGCAGTACTTC

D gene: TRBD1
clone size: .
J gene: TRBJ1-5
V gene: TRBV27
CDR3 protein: CASSPSTGHGQPQHF
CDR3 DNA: TGTGCCAGCAGTCCTTCGACAGGGCACGGGCAGCCCCAGCATTTT

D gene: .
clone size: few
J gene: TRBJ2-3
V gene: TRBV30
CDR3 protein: CAWSVQASGTDTQYF
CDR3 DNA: TGTGCCTGGAGTGTACAGGCTAGCGGCACAGATACGCAGTATTTT